This entry is about one TCR beta chain. Sequencing was performed with immunoSEQ multiplex PCR; in TCRdb, only in-frame clones are kept and a portion is missing. In the table there are approximately 24,000 clones, about 87% of which are singletons. The data derive from a study of T cell changes during pregnancy in multiple sclerosis. This CDR3 is built from 13 residues. The V and J ends lost 5 bases and 8 bases respectively, with 13 bases between them. CDR1 is SGHTA, CDR2 FQGTGA, per germline. This specimen was CD4+ T cells from peripheral blood mononuclear cells, taken in the second trimester of pregnancy. This chain connects TRBV7-3 to TRBJ2-4; TRBD1 might be the D (6 bases). The source is a female donor in good health, enrolled as a control in a pregnancy study. The CDR3 loop reads CASSLARGDIQYF. CDR3 bases: TGTGCCAGCAGCCTCGCCAGGGGTGACATTCAGTACTTC.